These 10 T cell receptor beta chains came from one sample sequenced in a study of blood T cell repertoires in COVID-19. Assay: immunoSEQ multiplex PCR; the TCRdb copy retains only in-frame clones and omits some. The sample consists of about 190,000 clones, around 90% of them appearing once. The sample comprised peripheral blood. These receptors originate from a middle-aged man with acute or convalescent COVID-19.

The chain recombines TRBV6-5 with TRBJ1-2, with 9 nucleotides matching TRBD1. This CDR3 comprises 15 residues. V lost 7 bases to trimming and J lost 5 bases; unmatched junction nucleotides: 11. From germline, CDR1 is MNHEY and CDR2 SVGAGI. The CDR3 here is CASIPLGQGMYGYTF. Written as DNA, the CDR3 is TGTGCCAGCATTCCTTTGGGACAGGGAATGTATGGCTACACCTTC.

The chain has TRBV2 and TRBJ1-1, with TRBD1 matching 8 bases. CDR1 and CDR2 from the germline V gene are SNHLY and FYNNEI. The CDR3 totals 13 residues. With 7 bases clipped from V and 4 bases from J, the junction kept 5 bases outside the gene matches. The CDR3 bases are TGTGCCAGCATGGAGACAGGGGCCACTGAAGCTTTCTTT. It is translated as CASMETGATEAFF. The whole variable domain, filled in from reference TRBV2 and TRBJ1-1, reads EPEVTQTPSHQVTQMGQEVILRCVPISNHLYFYWYRQILGQKVEFLVSFYNNEISEKSEIFDDQFSVERPDGSNFTLKIRSTKLEDSAMYFCASMETGATEAFFGQGTRLTVV.

The V call is TRBV5-4, the J call TRBJ1-5; maybe TRBD1 (5 bases). Between the trimmed V and J ends, which lost 4 bases and 1 base, there was a span of 9 bases. This CDR3 has 14 residues. CDR1 and CDR2 from the germline V gene are SGHNT and YYREEE (reference sequence). This CDR3 is CASSPGKSNQPQHF. Written as DNA, the CDR3 is TGTGCCAGCAGCCCAGGGAAAAGCAATCAGCCCCAGCATTTT.

The chain combines TRBV27 with TRBJ1-2; 12 nucleotides align to TRBD1. The CDR3 runs 15 residues. The junction had 8 bases not matched to a gene; V was cut back by 5 bases and J by 7 bases. In germline, CDR1 is MNHEY, CDR2 SMNVEV (reference sequence). The CDR3 is CASSPGDRGQGGYTF. The CDR3 DNA reads TGTGCCAGCAGTCCCGGGGACAGGGGGCAGGGTGGCTACACCTTC.

This chain connects TRBV10-1 to TRBJ1-1; 10 bases match TRBD1. Looked up from germline, CDR1 is WNHNN and CDR2 is SYGVQD (reference sequence). The CDR3 runs 14 residues. Losses at the gene ends were 4 bases for V and 2 bases for J; bases not matched to a gene: 1. For the CDR3, the DNA is TGCGCCAGCAGTGGGGACAGGGGTAACACTGAAGCTTTCTTT. It is translated as CASSGDRGNTEAFF.

The rearrangement joins TRBV28 to TRBJ1-2; D might be TRBD1 (5 bases). Germline lookup yields CDR1 MDHEN and CDR2 SYDVKM. V was trimmed by 6 bases and J by 2 bases, leaving 16 bases between them. The CDR3 sequence is 15 residues long. CDR3 nucleotide sequence: TGTGCCAGCAGCCCTACTCCGACAGAAAACTATGGCTACACCTTC. Its translation is CASSPTPTENYGYTF.

V usage is TRBV5-1 and J usage is TRBJ2-3, with 9 bases identical to TRBD2. CDR1 is SGHRS, CDR2 YFSETQ, per germline. Unmatched junction bases numbered 11, after V lost 4 bases and J lost 2 bases. This CDR3 spans 17 amino acids. For the CDR3, the DNA is TGCGCCAGCAGCCCCCAGGGGAGCGGGGGGACCACAGATACGCAGTATTTT. Protein: CASSPQGSGGTTDTQYF. The whole variable domain, filled in from reference TRBV5-1 and TRBJ2-3, reads KAGVTQTPRYLIKTRGQQVTLSCSPISGHRSVSWYQQTPGQGLQFLFEYFSETQRNKGNFPGRFSGRQFSNSRSEMNVSTLELGDSALYLCASSPQGSGGTTDTQYFGPGTRLTVL.

This sequence joins TRBV6-2 or TRBV6-3 and TRBJ1-6; no firm D call. Germline CDR1 MNHEY, CDR2 SVGEGT. Trimming removed 4 bases at V and 0 bases at J, with 16 bases between. This CDR3 has 18 residues. The CDR3 loop reads CASSFTYTGSSYNSPLHF. The CDR3 nucleotides are TGTGCCAGCAGTTTTACCTACACGGGGAGCTCCTATAATTCACCCCTCCACTTT.

V usage is TRBV14 and J usage is TRBJ2-7; 11 bases fit TRBD1. The CDR3 totals 16 residues. Per the germline V gene, CDR1 is SGHDN and CDR2 is FVKESK. J was trimmed by 7 bases and V by 4 bases; bases with no gene match: 12. The CDR3 here is CASSPRTGTGGSEQYF. As DNA, the CDR3 is TGTGCCAGCAGCCCTAGGACCGGGACAGGGGGTAGTGAGCAGTACTTC. The full variable domain, its missing parts supplied by reference TRBV14 and TRBJ2-7, is EAGVTQFPSHSVIEKGQTVTLRCDPISGHDNLYWYRRVMGKEIKFLLHFVKESKQDESGMPNNRFLAERTGGTYSTLKVQPAELEDSGVYFCASSPRTGTGGSEQYFGPGTRLTVT.

This chain connects TRBV6-6 to TRBJ1-4; TRBD1 matches at 8 bases. The CDR3 is 15 residues long. V was clipped by 4 bases and J by 7 bases; unmatched bases: 8. Germline assignment: CDR1 MNHNY and CDR2 SVGAGI (reference sequence). The CDR3 sequence is CASSWGDRSIEKLFF. The CDR3 region has the DNA TGTGCCAGCAGTTGGGGGGACAGGTCCATTGAAAAACTGTTTTTT.